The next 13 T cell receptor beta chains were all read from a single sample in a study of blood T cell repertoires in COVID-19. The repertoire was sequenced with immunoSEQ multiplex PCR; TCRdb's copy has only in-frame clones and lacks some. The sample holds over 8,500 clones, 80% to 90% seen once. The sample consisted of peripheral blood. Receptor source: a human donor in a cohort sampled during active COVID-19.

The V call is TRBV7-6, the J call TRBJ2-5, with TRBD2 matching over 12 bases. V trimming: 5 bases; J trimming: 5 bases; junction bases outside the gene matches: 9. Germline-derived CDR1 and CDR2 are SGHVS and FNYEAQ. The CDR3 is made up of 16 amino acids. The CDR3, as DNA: TGTGCCAGCAGCCCCCCGGGACTAGCGGGTGGGGAGACCCAGTACTTC. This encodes CASSPPGLAGGETQYF.

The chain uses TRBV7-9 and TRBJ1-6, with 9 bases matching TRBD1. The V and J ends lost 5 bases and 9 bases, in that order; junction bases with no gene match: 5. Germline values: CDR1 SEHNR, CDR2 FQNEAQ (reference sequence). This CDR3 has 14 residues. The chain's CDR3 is CASSVGQGTSPLHF. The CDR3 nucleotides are TGTGCCAGCAGCGTTGGACAGGGGACTTCACCCCTCCACTTT. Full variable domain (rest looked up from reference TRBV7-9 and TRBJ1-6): DTGVSQNPRHKITKRGQNVTFRCDPISEHNRLYWYRQTLGQGPEFLTYFQNEAQLEKSRLLSDRFSAERPKGSFSTLEIQRTEQGDSAMYLCASSVGQGTSPLHFGNGTRLTVT.

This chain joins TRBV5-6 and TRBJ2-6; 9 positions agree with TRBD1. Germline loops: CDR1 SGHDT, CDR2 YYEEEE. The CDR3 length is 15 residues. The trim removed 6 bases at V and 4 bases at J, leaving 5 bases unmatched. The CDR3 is CASTGQGTGANVLTF. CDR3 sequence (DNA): TGTGCCAGCACCGGACAGGGGACCGGGGCCAACGTCCTGACTTTC.

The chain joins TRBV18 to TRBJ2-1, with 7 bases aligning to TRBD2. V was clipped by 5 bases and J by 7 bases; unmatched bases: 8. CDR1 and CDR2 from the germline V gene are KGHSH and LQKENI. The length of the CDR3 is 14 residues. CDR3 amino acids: CASSKREGGNEQFF. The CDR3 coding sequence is TGTGCCAGCTCAAAACGAGAGGGAGGGAATGAGCAGTTCTTC.

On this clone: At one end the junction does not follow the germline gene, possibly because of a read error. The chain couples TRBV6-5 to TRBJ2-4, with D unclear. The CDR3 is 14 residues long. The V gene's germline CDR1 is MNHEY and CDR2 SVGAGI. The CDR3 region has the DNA TGTGCCAGCACCAGTGAAGCTTATTCCCCCAGGTCTAACTTC. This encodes CASTSEAYSPRSNF.

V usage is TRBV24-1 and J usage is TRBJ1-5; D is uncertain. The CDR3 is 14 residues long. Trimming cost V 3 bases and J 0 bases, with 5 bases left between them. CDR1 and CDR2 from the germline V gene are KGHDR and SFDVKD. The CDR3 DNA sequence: TGTGCCACCAGTGATGGCAATAGCAATCAGCCCCAGCATTTT. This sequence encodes CATSDGNSNQPQHF.

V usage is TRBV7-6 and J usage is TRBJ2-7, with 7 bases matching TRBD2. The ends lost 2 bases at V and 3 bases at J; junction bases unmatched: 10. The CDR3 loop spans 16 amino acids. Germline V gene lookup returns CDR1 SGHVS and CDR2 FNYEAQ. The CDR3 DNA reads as TGTGCCAGCAGCTTACGGGCTACTAGCGCTAGCTACGAGCAGTACTTC. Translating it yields CASSLRATSASYEQYF.

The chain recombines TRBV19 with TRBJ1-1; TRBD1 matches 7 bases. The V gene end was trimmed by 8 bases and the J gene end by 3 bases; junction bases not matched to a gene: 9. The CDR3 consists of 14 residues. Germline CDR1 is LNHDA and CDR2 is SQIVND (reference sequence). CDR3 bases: TGTGCCAGTTACGCCGACAGGGAGGACACTGAAGCTTTCTTT. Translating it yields CASYADREDTEAFF.

The CDR3 region has the DNA TGTGCCAGCAGTTACGGCAGAGGTAGAGGGAACACTGAAGCTTTCTTT. Protein: CASSYGRGRGNTEAFF. J is TRBJ1-1 and V is TRBV6-6; D is undetermined. The CDR3 contains 16 residues. V was pared by 2 bases and J by 1 base, with 14 bases between. Germline CDR1 reads MNHNY; CDR2 reads SVGAGI (reference sequence).

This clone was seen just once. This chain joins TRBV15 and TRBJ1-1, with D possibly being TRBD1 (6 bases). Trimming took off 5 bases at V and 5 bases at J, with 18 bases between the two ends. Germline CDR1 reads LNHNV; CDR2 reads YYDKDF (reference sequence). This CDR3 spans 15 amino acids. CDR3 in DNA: TGTGCCACCAGCCAGGGCATGGGCCAGGGGACTGAAGCTTTCTTT. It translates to CATSQGMGQGTEAFF.

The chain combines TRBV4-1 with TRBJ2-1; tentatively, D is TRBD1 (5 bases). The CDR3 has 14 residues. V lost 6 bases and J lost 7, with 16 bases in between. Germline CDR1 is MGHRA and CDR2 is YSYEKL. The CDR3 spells CASSKQDMLNEQFF. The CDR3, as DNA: TGCGCCAGCAGTAAACAGGACATGCTTAATGAGCAGTTCTTC.

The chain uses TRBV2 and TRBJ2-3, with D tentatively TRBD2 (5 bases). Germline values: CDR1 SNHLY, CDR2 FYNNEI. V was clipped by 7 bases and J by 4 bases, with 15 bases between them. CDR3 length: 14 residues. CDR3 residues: CASTARESSDTQYF. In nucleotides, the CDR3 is TGTGCCAGCACGGCGAGGGAGTCGTCAGATACGCAGTATTTT.

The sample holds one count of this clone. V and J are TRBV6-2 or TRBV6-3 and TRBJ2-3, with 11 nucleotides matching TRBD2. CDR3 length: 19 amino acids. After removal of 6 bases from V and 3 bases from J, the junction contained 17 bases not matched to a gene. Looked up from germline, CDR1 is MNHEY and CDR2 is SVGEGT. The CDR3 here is CASSRVGVAGGPRTDTQYF. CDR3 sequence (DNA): TGTGCCAGCAGCAGAGTTGGTGTAGCGGGAGGGCCCAGGACAGATACGCAGTATTTT.